The 23 T cell receptor beta chains given below trace back to one sample, sequenced in a study of beta chain features in type 1 diabetes. Every bit of the isolated RNA underwent reverse transcription, so sequencing read expressed TCRB transcripts. Profiling relied on immunoSEQ multiplex PCR, and the TCRdb table lists in-frame clones only, not all of them. Of about 160,000 clones in the sample, roughly 8% were seen once. Sequencing was carried out using central memory CD4+ T cells from blood. The receptors here all came from a man between 18 and 35 years old in good health.

The chain is built from TRBV30 and TRBJ1-3; maybe TRBD1 (5 bases). Trimming shortened V by 4 bases and J by 4 bases, and 11 bases separated the two germline ends. Germline V gene data show CDR1 as GTSNPN and CDR2 as SVGIG (reference sequence). The CDR3 has 13 residues. CDR3 region: CAWMIRGGNTIYF. The CDR3 coding sequence is TGTGCCTGGATGATCCGGGGGGGAAACACCATATATTTT.

The CDR3 DNA reads TGTGCCAGTAGTGTGGACAGGTGGAGAGTCGGGGAAAAACTGTTTTTT. As protein: CASSVDRWRVGEKLFF. The genes are TRBV19 and TRBJ1-4; 7 positions agree with TRBD1. From germline, CDR1 is LNHDA and CDR2 SQIVND (reference sequence). J lost 8 bases, V lost 5 bases, and 14 bases had no gene match. The CDR3 is 16 residues long.

V usage is TRBV28 and J usage is TRBJ1-1; perhaps TRBD1 as D (6 bases). The CDR3 loop spans 15 amino acids. Germline V gene sequence: CDR1 MDHEN, CDR2 SYDVKM. Deletions cut 7 bases from V and 0 bases from J, with 15 bases between. The CDR3 spells CASISPGDMNTEAFF. CDR3 coding DNA: TGTGCCAGCATATCCCCAGGGGACATGAACACTGAAGCTTTCTTT.

The chain joins TRBV27 to TRBJ2-5; D gene ambiguous. V lost 2 bases to trimming and J lost 2 bases, with 9 bases between them. The CDR3 extends over 14 amino acids. Germline assignment: CDR1 MNHEY and CDR2 SMNVEV (reference sequence). CDR3 in DNA: TGTGCCAGCAGTTTACACAGACCTCAAGAGACCCAGTACTTC. Protein sequence: CASSLHRPQETQYF.

This chain joins TRBV5-4 and TRBJ1-5, with TRBD1 matching 8 bases. The CDR3 totals 16 residues. Germline CDR1 reads SGHNT; CDR2 reads YYREEE (reference sequence). Trimming took 5 bases from V and 6 from J; bases not matched to a gene: 13. The CDR3 here is CASRPDRVPIGQPQHF. The DNA for the CDR3 is TGTGCCAGCAGACCGGACAGGGTTCCGATTGGTCAGCCCCAGCATTTT. The full variable domain, with the rest looked up from reference TRBV5-4 and TRBJ1-5, is ETGVTQSPTHLIKTRGQQVTLRCSSQSGHNTVSWYQQALGQGPQFIFQYYREEENGRGNFPPRFSGLQFPNYSSELNVNALELDDSALYLCASRPDRVPIGQPQHFGDGTRLSIL.

This clone was seen only a few times. The V and J genes are TRBV20-1 and TRBJ1-2, with D possibly being TRBD1 (5 bases). V was shortened by 3 bases and J by 6 bases, with 8 bases between the two germline ends. This CDR3 spans 11 amino acids. The V gene's germline CDR1 is DFQATT and CDR2 SNEGSKA (reference sequence). The CDR3 loop is CSARARDGYTF. The CDR3 DNA reads as TGCAGTGCTAGGGCCAGGGATGGCTACACCTTC.

At least ten counts were recorded for this clone. This chain uses TRBV7-9 with TRBJ2-3; no clear D gene. CDR1 and CDR2 from the germline V gene are SEHNR and FQNEAQ (reference sequence). V was shortened by 5 bases and J by 3 bases, with 9 bases between the two germline ends. The CDR3 covers 13 residues. Written as DNA, the CDR3 is TGTGCCAGCAGCCCATACGGGACAGATACGCAGTATTTT. Translating gives CASSPYGTDTQYF.

The V and J genes are TRBV28 and TRBJ1-2, with D possibly TRBD1 on 5 matching bases. This CDR3 spans 13 amino acids. V was pared by 6 bases and J by 5 bases, with 13 bases between. Germline values: CDR1 MDHEN, CDR2 SYDVKM. The CDR3: CASRVSGDYGYTF. The CDR3 bases are TGTGCCAGCAGGGTCTCGGGGGATTATGGCTACACCTTC.

The sample holds a few counts of this clone. This chain joins TRBV11-3 and TRBJ2-1; TRBD2 agrees at 9 bases. The CDR3 has 16 amino acids. CDR1 and CDR2 from the germline V gene are SGHNT and YENEEA. Trimming at V came to 1 base and at J to 4 bases, leaving 5 bases not matched to a gene. CDR3 DNA sequence: TGTGCCAGCAGCTTAGGACTAGCGGAGGGGTACAATGAGCAGTTCTTC. It encodes CASSLGLAEGYNEQFF.

This clone was counted many times. V and J are TRBV2 and TRBJ2-1; D gene unclear. The CDR3 has 9 amino acids. CDR1 and CDR2 from the germline V gene are SNHLY and FYNNEI. V lost 3 bases and J 14 bases, leaving 5 bases between the germline ends. CDR3 amino acids: CASSEYEFF. DNA of the CDR3: TGTGCCAGCAGTGAGTATGAGTTCTTC. Filled out from reference TRBV2 and TRBJ2-1, the complete variable domain reads EPEVTQTPSHQVTQMGQEVILRCVPISNHLYFYWYRQILGQKVEFLVSFYNNEISEKSEIFDDQFSVERPDGSNFTLKIRSTKLEDSAMYFCASSEYEFFGPGTRLTVL.

A few counts support this clone. Other DNA sequences of this sample code for an identical CDR3. The chain links TRBV18 to TRBJ2-3, with TRBD2 matching over 12 bases. Germline V CDR1 and CDR2: KGHSH, LQKENI. The V gene end was trimmed by 0 bases and the J gene end by 5 bases; junction bases not matched to a gene: 3. This CDR3 is built from 16 residues. CDR3 in amino acids: CASSPPGLAGRDTQYF. The CDR3 DNA is TGTGCCAGCTCACCACCCGGACTAGCGGGAAGAGATACGCAGTATTTT. Drawing the rest from reference TRBV18 and TRBJ2-3, the complete variable domain is NAGVMQNPRHLVRRRGQEARLRCSPMKGHSHVYWYRQLPEEGLKFMVYLQKENIIDESGMPKERFSAEFPKEGPSILRIQQVVRGDSAAYFCASSPPGLAGRDTQYFGPGTRLTVL.

Only a few counts were recorded for this clone. The genes are TRBV9 and TRBJ2-1, with D possibly matching TRBD2 (5 bases). V was trimmed by 0 bases and J by 0 bases, leaving 10 bases between them. The CDR3 totals 16 residues. Germline values: CDR1 SGDLS, CDR2 YYNGEE. CDR3 sequence reads: CASSVDGLGSYNEQFF. CDR3 in DNA: TGTGCCAGCAGCGTAGACGGACTGGGCTCCTACAATGAGCAGTTCTTC.

This clone was counted between two and nine times. The chain combines TRBV12-5 with TRBJ2-1, with D possibly matching TRBD1 (6 bases). From germline, CDR1 is LGHNT and CDR2 FRNRAP. V was pared by 3 bases and J by 7 bases, with 16 bases between. CDR3 length: 15 residues. CDR3 sequence: CASGFSTGWTNEQFF. DNA of the CDR3: TGTGCTAGTGGTTTTAGTACAGGGTGGACAAATGAGCAGTTCTTC. Full variable domain (remainder filled in from reference TRBV12-5 and TRBJ2-1): DARVTQTPRHKVTEMGQEVTMRCQPILGHNTVFWYRQTMMQGLELLAYFRNRAPLDDSGMPKDRFSAEMPDATLATLKIQPSEPRDSAVYFCASGFSTGWTNEQFFGPGTRLTVL.

This clone was counted between two and nine times. CDR3 region: CASSLAIAGLYEQFF. The CDR3 DNA reads TGTGCCAGCAGCTTAGCGATAGCGGGTCTCTATGAGCAGTTCTTC. The rearrangement uses TRBV7-9 and TRBJ2-1; 7 bases match TRBD2. Germline V CDR1 and CDR2: SEHNR, FQNEAQ (reference sequence). The CDR3 contains 15 residues. J was trimmed by 8 bases and V by 0 bases; bases with no gene match: 7.

The chain links TRBV6-5 to TRBJ2-7, with D perhaps matching TRBD1 (5 bases). The CDR3 runs 14 residues. Trimming took off 5 bases at V and 0 bases at J, with 11 bases between the two ends. Germline V gene sequence: CDR1 MNHEY, CDR2 SVGAGI. The chain's CDR3 is CASSPDTYSYEQYF. CDR3 nucleotides: TGTGCCAGCAGTCCGGACACTTACTCCTACGAGCAGTACTTC.

V and J are TRBV7-2 and TRBJ2-7, with 7 nucleotides matching TRBD1. V shed 5 bases and J 3 bases; nucleotides not matched to a gene: 7. The CDR3 has 14 residues. Germline CDR1 reads SGHTA; CDR2 reads FQGNSA. CDR3 amino acids: CASSLDRARYEQYF. DNA for the CDR3: TGTGCCAGCAGCCTCGACAGGGCTCGCTACGAGCAGTACTTC.

This clone was counted a few times. The V gene is TRBV7-3, the J gene TRBJ1-1; D is perhaps TRBD1 (5 bases). CDR1 is SGHTA, CDR2 FQGTGA, per germline. This CDR3 is 13 amino acids long. V dropped 4 bases and J dropped 1 base, with 7 bases sitting between them. The CDR3 DNA follows: TGTGCCAGCAGCTGGGACTCGAACACTGAAGCTTTCTTT. This codes for CASSWDSNTEAFF.

This clone was recorded a few times. The chain recombines TRBV27 with TRBJ1-5, with 7 bases aligning to TRBD1. The germline V gene encodes CDR1 MNHEY and CDR2 SMNVEV (reference sequence). Trimming took 6 bases from V and 1 from J; bases not matched to a gene: 6. This CDR3 comprises 15 residues. DNA for the CDR3: TGTGCCAGCAGCCCGGGACAGATGAGCAATCAGCCCCAGCATTTT. As protein: CASSPGQMSNQPQHF.

V usage is TRBV7-2 and J usage is TRBJ2-3; 14 bases are a match to TRBD2. The CDR3 has 16 residues. The germline gives CDR1 SGHTA, CDR2 FQGNSA. The V gene end was trimmed by 5 bases and the J gene end by 6 bases; junction bases not matched to a gene: 7. CDR3 loop: CASSVRLAGGPDTQYF. CDR3 nucleotide sequence: TGTGCCAGCAGCGTGCGACTAGCGGGAGGGCCTGATACGCAGTATTTT.

The CDR3 here is CASSSLAGGPYEQYF. The CDR3 region has the DNA TGTGCCAGCAGCTCCTTAGCGGGAGGACCGTACGAGCAGTACTTC. The V and J genes are TRBV5-4 and TRBJ2-5, with TRBD2 matching 10 bases. The J call may be mistaken, given a closer DNA end match to TRBJ2-7. The V gene's germline CDR1 is SGHNT and CDR2 YYREEE (reference sequence). The CDR3 has 15 residues.

The chain employs TRBV11-2 and TRBJ2-3; 15 nucleotides agree with TRBD2. The V and J ends lost 5 bases and 5 bases, in that order; junction bases with no gene match: 5. Germline V gives CDR1 SGHAT, CDR2 FQNNGV. This CDR3 spans 16 amino acids. The chain's CDR3 is CASSQKGLAGGDTQYF. For the CDR3, the DNA is TGTGCCAGCAGCCAGAAGGGACTAGCGGGAGGAGATACGCAGTATTTT. Full variable domain (missing parts from reference TRBV11-2 and TRBJ2-3): EAGVAQSPRYKIIEKRQSVAFWCNPISGHATLYWYQQILGQGPKLLIQFQNNGVVDDSQLPKDRFSAERLKGVDSTLKIQPAKLEDSAVYLCASSQKGLAGGDTQYFGPGTRLTVL.

The CDR3 region is CASSIEVQRNQPQHF. The CDR3 region has the DNA TGTGCCAGTAGTATAGAAGTCCAGCGTAATCAGCCCCAGCATTTT. The rearrangement uses TRBV19 and TRBJ1-5; D uncertain. The V gene lost 0 bases and the J gene lost 4 bases, with 10 bases spanning the gap. This CDR3 spans 15 amino acids. Germline values: CDR1 LNHDA, CDR2 SQIVND (reference sequence).

J is TRBJ2-7 and V is TRBV7-2, with 10 bases lining up with TRBD2. V was clipped by 4 bases and J by 2 bases; unmatched bases: 5. The CDR3 has 15 residues. Looked up from germline, CDR1 is SGHTA and CDR2 is FQGNSA. The CDR3 nucleotides read TGTGCCAGCAGCTCCCTAGCGGGGGCCGCCTACGAGCAGTACTTC. It codes for CASSSLAGAAYEQYF. The full variable domain, rest sourced from reference TRBV7-2 and TRBJ2-7, is GAGVSQSPSNKVTEKGKDVELRCDPISGHTALYWYRQSLGQGLEFLIYFQGNSAPDKSGLPSDRFSAERTGGSVSTLTIQRTQQEDSAVYLCASSSLAGAAYEQYFGPGTRLTVT.